Following are 17 T cell receptor beta chains from one sample sequenced in a study of CD4+ T cells in melanoma. The table came from immunoSEQ multiplex PCR; TCRdb's copy has only in-frame clones and leaves some out. This sample has roughly 50,000 clones, with roughly nine tenths found just once. Sequenced: peripheral blood. The source of these receptors is a human donor with melanoma.

The chain has TRBV6-1 and TRBJ2-1; 9 bases agree with TRBD2. The CDR3 has 14 residues. Trimming at V came to 6 bases and at J to 3 bases, leaving 3 bases not matched to a gene. Germline CDR1 MNHNS, CDR2 SASEGT. CDR3 sequence: CASRVAGDYNEQFF. For the CDR3, the DNA is TGTGCCAGCAGGGTAGCGGGGGACTACAATGAGCAGTTCTTC.

The rearrangement uses TRBV19 and TRBJ1-5; the D gene is possibly TRBD1 (5 bases). The CDR3 is 16 residues long. CDR1 is LNHDA and CDR2 is SQIVND in the germline V gene (reference sequence). V was clipped by 7 bases and J by 4 bases, with 20 bases between them. CDR3 residues: CASTPRGAVKNQPQHF. The CDR3 DNA is TGTGCCAGTACTCCCCGAGGGGCAGTAAAAAATCAGCCCCAGCATTTT.

The V gene is TRBV13, the J gene TRBJ2-7; D is perhaps TRBD1 (8 bases). The CDR3 has 19 amino acids. The germline V and J ends were trimmed by 8 bases and 2 bases, with 31 bases remaining between them. Germline V gives CDR1 PRHDT, CDR2 FYEKMQ (reference sequence). The CDR3 DNA sequence: TGTGCCAGCCAGCGTAGGGCAGGGGGGGACGACAGGGGCACCTACGAGCAGTACTTC. Translated: CASQRRAGGDDRGTYEQYF.

The CDR3 sequence: CSVDGQGASGYTF. The CDR3 DNA reads as TGCAGCGTTGACGGACAGGGGGCAAGCGGCTACACCTTC. The rearrangement joins TRBV29-1 to TRBJ1-2; 11 nucleotides agree with TRBD1. The germline CDR1 and CDR2 sequences are SQVTM and ANQGSEA. Trimming took 3 bases from V and 8 from J; bases not matched to a gene: 5. The CDR3 length is 13 residues.

The J gene is TRBJ1-3, the V gene TRBV6-4; D uncertain. The CDR3 has 14 amino acids. V lost 3 bases and J 0 bases, leaving 6 bases between the germline ends. Germline V gene sequence: CDR1 MRHNA, CDR2 SNTAGT. CDR3 DNA: TGTGCCAGCAGTGAACAAGACTCTGGAAACACCATATATTTT. Translation gives CASSEQDSGNTIYF.

The rearrangement links TRBV5-1 to TRBJ1-6, with D possibly TRBD1 on 5 matching bases. The V and J ends lost 5 bases and 6 bases respectively, with 21 bases between them. The germline V gene encodes CDR1 SGHRS and CDR2 YFSETQ. The CDR3 totals 17 residues. The CDR3 loop reads CASSMGDRGPINSPLHF. DNA of the CDR3: TGCGCCAGCAGTATGGGGGACCGGGGCCCAATTAATTCACCCCTCCACTTT.

The chain combines TRBV10-3 with TRBJ2-7; 9 nucleotides match TRBD2. Losses at the gene ends were 4 bases for V and 1 base for J; bases not matched to a gene: 5. Germline CDR1 ENHRY, CDR2 SYGVKD. The CDR3 extends over 15 amino acids. Here the CDR3 reads CAISGKRGASYEQYF. The CDR3 region has the DNA TGTGCCATCAGTGGCAAGCGGGGGGCTTCCTACGAGCAGTACTTC.

This clone was detected only once. The chain couples TRBV4-1 to TRBJ2-3, with unresolved D. CDR1 and CDR2 (germline): MGHRA, YSYEKL. V was cut by 0 bases and J by 4 bases, with 11 bases left in between. This CDR3 is built from 15 residues. This CDR3 is CASSQESISADTQYF. The CDR3 bases are TGCGCCAGCAGCCAAGAGTCGATATCAGCAGATACGCAGTATTTT.

This chain joins TRBV19 and TRBJ1-3, with 8 bases that match TRBD1. CDR3 length equals 17 residues. Germline loops: CDR1 LNHDA, CDR2 SQIVND (reference sequence). With V trimmed by 5 bases and J by 2 bases, 11 bases remained unmatched. CDR3 DNA: TGTGCCAGTAGTGCCAGGACAGGGAGAAAAGCTGGAAACACCATATATTTT. Translated: CASSARTGRKAGNTIYF. The whole variable domain, remainder taken from reference TRBV19 and TRBJ1-3, is DGGITQSPKYLFRKEGQNVTLSCEQNLNHDAMYWYRQDPGQGLRLIYYSQIVNDFQKGDIAEGYSVSREKKESFPLTVTSAQKNPTAFYLCASSARTGRKAGNTIYFGEGSWLTVV.

V gene TRBV19 combines with J gene TRBJ1-2; D is unresolved. Germline CDR1 and CDR2: LNHDA and SQIVND (reference sequence). This CDR3 spans 14 amino acids. Between the trimmed V and J ends, which lost 7 bases and 0 bases, there was a span of 12 bases. CDR3 sequence: CASNEEGANYGYTF. The CDR3 region has the DNA TGTGCCAGTAACGAGGAAGGAGCTAACTATGGCTACACCTTC.

This chain connects TRBV5-6 to TRBJ2-6, with TRBD2 identical over 10 bases. V lost 2 bases and J lost 0; bases outside the gene matches: 8. This CDR3 comprises 19 residues. The germline V gene has CDR1 SGHDT and CDR2 YYEEEE. CDR3 region: CASSFPGTSASSGANVLTF. The CDR3 nucleotides are TGTGCCAGCAGCTTCCCCGGGACTAGCGCCTCCTCTGGGGCCAACGTCCTGACTTTC.

The chain carries TRBV18 and TRBJ2-5; D possibly uses TRBD1 or TRBD2 (5 bases each). This CDR3 is 15 amino acids long. Trimming took 6 bases from V and 1 from J, leaving 15 bases between them. Per the germline V gene, CDR1 is KGHSH and CDR2 is LQKENI. The CDR3 region is CASSERGATQETQYF. The CDR3, as DNA: TGTGCCAGCTCCGAGAGGGGAGCGACCCAAGAGACCCAGTACTTC.

This chain uses TRBV30 with TRBJ2-2, with 7 bases that match TRBD2. Trimming at V came to 1 base and at J to 6 bases, leaving 11 bases not matched to a gene. Germline V lookup: CDR1 GTSNPN, CDR2 SVGIG (reference sequence). CDR3 length equals 16 residues. CDR3 nucleotide sequence: TGTGCCTGGAGTGCAAGACTAGCCCGGGTCTCCGGGGAGCTGTTTTTT. Translation gives CAWSARLARVSGELFF.

Judged by abundance, this clone is medium-sized (0.01 to 0.1%). Other DNA sequences in this specimen translate into the identical CDR3. The rearrangement links TRBV5-6 to TRBJ2-2; D gene ambiguous. Germline V CDR1 and CDR2: SGHDT, YYEEEE. Trimming pared 3 bases from V and 6 bases from J, leaving 6 bases between. The CDR3 extends over 12 amino acids. For the CDR3, the DNA is TGTGCCAGCAGCTGGTCCTCCGGGGAGCTGTTTTTT. Residues: CASSWSSGELFF.

The chain is built from TRBV6-5 and TRBJ1-1; D remains unclear. The V gene's germline CDR1 is MNHEY and CDR2 SVGAGI. This CDR3 spans 11 amino acids. Trimming shortened V by 7 bases and J by 5 bases, and 8 bases separated the two germline ends. CDR3 residues: CASMSWTEAFF. CDR3 coding DNA: TGTGCCAGCATGTCGTGGACTGAAGCTTTCTTT.

The CDR3 is CASSSGGVEGPHTIYF. In nucleotides, the CDR3 is TGTGCCAGCAGTTCTGGGGGGGTCGAGGGCCCCCACACCATATATTTT. The chain uses TRBV27 and TRBJ1-3; D perhaps matches TRBD1 (5 bases). Trimming removed 4 bases at V and 8 bases at J, with 21 bases between. The CDR3 extends over 16 amino acids. Germline V CDR1 and CDR2: MNHEY, SMNVEV (reference sequence).

V is TRBV11-2 and J is TRBJ2-7; a possible D gene is TRBD2 (5 bases). Trimming left V 4 bases short and J 6 bases short, with 13 bases between. The CDR3 consists of 13 residues. Germline CDR1 is SGHAT and CDR2 is FQNNGV. Written as DNA, the CDR3 is TGTGCCAGCAGCTCAAAAGAGGGCGGCGAGCAGTACTTC. Protein: CASSSKEGGEQYF.